This T cell receptor beta chain is from a study of cytomegalovirus exposure and HLA in healthy donors. V lost 0 bases and J lost 6; bases outside the gene matches: 9. This CDR3 comprises 17 residues. Germline loops: CDR1 SGHAT, CDR2 FQNNGV. Repertoires were generated with immunoSEQ multiplex PCR, while TCRdb's copy carries only in-frame clones and drops some. The sample lists about 190,000 clones, around 88% occurring once. This clone was seen once. Sequenced: PBMCs. The V call is TRBV11-2, the J call TRBJ2-2; 8 bases align to TRBD2. This TCR came from a woman between 18 and 29 years old in good health and CMV-seronegative. CDR3 nucleotide sequence: TGTGCCAGCAGCTTAGATCCAAGGCCAGCGGGAGCCGGGGAGCTGTTTTTT. Translated, it gives CASSLDPRPAGAGELFF.